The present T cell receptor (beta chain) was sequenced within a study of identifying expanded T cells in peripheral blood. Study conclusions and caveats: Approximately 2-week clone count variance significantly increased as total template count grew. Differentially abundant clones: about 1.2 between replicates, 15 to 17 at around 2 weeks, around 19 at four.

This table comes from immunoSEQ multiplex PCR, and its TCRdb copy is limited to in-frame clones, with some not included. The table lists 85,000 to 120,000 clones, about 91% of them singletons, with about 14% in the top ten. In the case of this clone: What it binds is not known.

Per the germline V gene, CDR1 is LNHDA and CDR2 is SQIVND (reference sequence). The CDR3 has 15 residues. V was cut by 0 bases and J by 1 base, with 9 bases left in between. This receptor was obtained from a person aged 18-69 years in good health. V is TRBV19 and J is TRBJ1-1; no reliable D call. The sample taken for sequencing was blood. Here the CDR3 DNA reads TGTGCCAGTAGTATAGATTTTATGGAGAACACTGAAGCTTTCTTT. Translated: CASSIDFMENTEAFF.